These 32 T cell receptor beta chains came from one sample sequenced in a study of shared clonotypes between healthy human individuals. Clones were read by immunoSEQ multiplex PCR, and TCRdb kept only the in-frame ones, dropping some. The sample yields under 2,500,000 clones, approximately 96% seen once. Material: naive CD4+ T cells sorted from blood. Stated subset: CD45RA+ positively selected. All receptors derive from a man aged 18 to 29 in good health.

As concerns this clone: The junction does not match germline at one end; this may be a read error. Distinct nucleotide sequences in the sample also encode this CDR3. CDR3 nucleotides: TGCGCCAGCAAAGGGCTGATGTGGACAGCTCGAGTTCCTAACTATGGCTACACCTTC. Its protein is CASKGLMWTARVPNYGYTF. The chain couples TRBV28 to TRBJ1-2; TRBD1 is a possible D gene (6 bases). The CDR3 contains 19 residues. In germline, CDR1 is MDHEN, CDR2 SYDVKM.

V gene TRBV9 combines with J gene TRBJ2-2, with TRBD1 as a possible D gene (6 bases). V was cut by 4 bases and J by 4 bases, with 14 bases left in between. Germline loops: CDR1 SGDLS, CDR2 YYNGEE. CDR3 size: 15 residues. The CDR3 DNA reads TGTGCCAGCAGCCCTCATCGGGACACCACCGGGGAGCTGTTTTTT. As protein: CASSPHRDTTGELFF.

The chain has TRBV2 and TRBJ2-7, with unresolved D. Germline V lookup: CDR1 SNHLY, CDR2 FYNNEI. V was clipped by 1 base and J by 5 bases, with 12 bases between them. CDR3 length equals 14 residues. The CDR3 DNA sequence: TGTGCCAGCAGTGAAGATCGGGCCAGCCACGAGCAGTACTTC. It encodes CASSEDRASHEQYF.

The chain couples TRBV2 to TRBJ2-7; 7 bases align to TRBD1. V dropped 6 bases and J dropped 3; count of bases not matched to a gene: 11. Germline V gene lookup returns CDR1 SNHLY and CDR2 FYNNEI. This CDR3 comprises 15 residues. The CDR3 loop is CASRENQGVLYEQYF. CDR3 nucleotide sequence: TGTGCCAGCAGGGAAAACCAGGGGGTACTCTACGAGCAGTACTTC. Full variable domain (outside the CDR3, taken from reference TRBV2 and TRBJ2-7): EPEVTQTPSHQVTQMGQEVILRCVPISNHLYFYWYRQILGQKVEFLVSFYNNEISEKSEIFDDQFSVERPDGSNFTLKIRSTKLEDSAMYFCASRENQGVLYEQYFGPGTRLTVT.

The J gene is TRBJ2-1, the V gene TRBV14, with D perhaps matching TRBD2 (5 bases). Deletions cut 0 bases from V and 12 bases from J, with 12 bases between. There are 13 residues in the CDR3. The germline gives CDR1 SGHDN, CDR2 FVKESK. The CDR3 nucleotides are TGTGCCAGCAGCCAAGAGAGAGGGTTCGGGCAGTTCTTC. Amino acids: CASSQERGFGQFF. Complete variable domain (other parts from reference TRBV14 and TRBJ2-1): EAGVTQFPSHSVIEKGQTVTLRCDPISGHDNLYWYRRVMGKEIKFLLHFVKESKQDESGMPNNRFLAERTGGTYSTLKVQPAELEDSGVYFCASSQERGFGQFFGPGTRLTVL.

This clone was counted once. The V gene is TRBV7-2, the J gene TRBJ2-5; possibly TRBD2 for D (6 bases). The CDR3 runs to 13 residues. V shed 3 bases and J shed 9 bases, with 14 bases lying between them. Germline lookup yields CDR1 SGHTA and CDR2 FQGNSA. The CDR3 loop reads CASSFSGVFAQYF. The CDR3 DNA sequence: TGTGCCAGCAGCTTTTCGGGGGTTTTTGCCCAGTACTTC.

This chain joins TRBV5-1 and TRBJ1-6; the D is unclear. V was shortened by 5 bases and J by 4 bases, with 7 bases between the two germline ends. Looked up from germline, CDR1 is SGHRS and CDR2 is YFSETQ. This CDR3 is 13 amino acids long. The CDR3 bases are TGCGCCAGCAGATTAGGATATAATTCACCCCTCCACTTT. Translated, it gives CASRLGYNSPLHF.

The chain uses TRBV27 and TRBJ1-6; 7 nucleotides match TRBD1. The V and J ends lost 3 bases and 7 bases, in that order; junction bases with no gene match: 3. The germline V gene has CDR1 MNHEY and CDR2 SMNVEV (reference sequence). CDR3 length: 14 amino acids. CDR3 amino acids: CASSFDRVNSPLHF. CDR3 DNA: TGTGCCAGCAGTTTTGACAGGGTGAATTCACCCCTCCACTTT.

The V gene is TRBV7-2, the J gene TRBJ1-4, with TRBD1 matching 8 bases. The CDR3 consists of 15 residues. Germline-derived CDR1 and CDR2 are SGHTA and FQGNSA. Unmatched junction bases numbered 2, after V lost 4 bases and J lost 1 base. The CDR3 DNA sequence: TGTGCCAGCAGCTCCGGACAGGGAACTAATGAAAAACTGTTTTTT. This gives the protein CASSSGQGTNEKLFF. The variable domain in full, with the rest retrieved from reference TRBV7-2 and TRBJ1-4, is GAGVSQSPSNKVTEKGKDVELRCDPISGHTALYWYRQSLGQGLEFLIYFQGNSAPDKSGLPSDRFSAERTGGSVSTLTIQRTQQEDSAVYLCASSSGQGTNEKLFFGSGTQLSVL.

This CDR3 reads CASSLDRRINEQFF. The CDR3 nucleotides are TGTGCCAGCAGTTTGGATAGAAGGATCAATGAGCAGTTCTTC. This chain links TRBV2 with TRBJ2-1; D remains unclear. Germline-derived CDR1 and CDR2 are SNHLY and FYNNEI. V lost 5 bases to trimming and J lost 6 bases, with 14 bases between them. The CDR3 contains 14 residues.

In regard to this clone: Other DNA sequences in this specimen translate into the identical CDR3. The J gene is TRBJ2-5, the V gene TRBV5-1; TRBD1 is a possible D gene (5 bases). The length of the CDR3 is 15 residues. Germline CDR1 reads SGHRS; CDR2 reads YFSETQ. Trimming removed 0 bases from V and 4 bases from J, with 13 bases in between. Here the CDR3 reads CASSLEGARGETQYF. As DNA, the CDR3 is TGCGCCAGCAGCTTGGAAGGGGCCCGAGGAGAGACCCAGTACTTC.

The chain employs TRBV7-6 and TRBJ2-5; D call uncertain. Germline V lookup: CDR1 SGHVS, CDR2 FNYEAQ. The CDR3 totals 13 residues. V was cut by 1 base and J by 6 bases, with 9 bases left in between. DNA for the CDR3: TGTGCCAGCAGCTTAGTTCCCGCGCAGACCCAGTACTTC. It encodes CASSLVPAQTQYF.

The CDR3 coding sequence is TGTGCCAGCAGCCCAAAGAGCTCTGGAAACACCATATATTTT. It encodes CASSPKSSGNTIYF. V is TRBV7-9 and J is TRBJ1-3; no definite D call. CDR1 and CDR2 from the germline V gene are SEHNR and FQNEAQ (reference sequence). The V end was cut by 5 bases, the J end by 0 bases, with 8 bases between. CDR3 length: 14 amino acids.

The chain recombines TRBV6-5 with TRBJ1-5, with TRBD1 as a possible D gene (6 bases). The CDR3 is 15 residues long. Trimming stripped 4 bases from V and 4 bases from J, with 14 bases between. Germline V gives CDR1 MNHEY, CDR2 SVGAGI. CDR3: CASSLGAGSNQPQHF. CDR3 DNA: TGTGCCAGCAGTTTGGGGGCAGGGTCTAATCAGCCCCAGCATTTT.

V usage is TRBV19 and J usage is TRBJ2-7; TRBD1 matches 10 bases. Unmatched junction bases numbered 10, after V lost 3 bases and J lost 2 bases. The CDR3 has 17 amino acids. CDR1 and CDR2 from the germline V gene are LNHDA and SQIVND (reference sequence). This CDR3 reads CASSILAGTGETYEQYF. CDR3 DNA: TGTGCCAGTAGTATTTTAGCCGGGACAGGGGAGACCTACGAGCAGTACTTC.

This sequence joins TRBV6-6 and TRBJ1-2; 8 nucleotides match TRBD1. J gave up 5 bases and V 2 bases, and 10 bases lay outside the gene matches. The CDR3 runs to 16 residues. From germline, CDR1 is MNHNY and CDR2 SVGAGI (reference sequence). CDR3 sequence reads: CASSYPRQGASYGYTF. The DNA for the CDR3 is TGTGCCAGCAGTTACCCAAGGCAGGGGGCCAGTTATGGCTACACCTTC.

This clone appeared a single time. The chain employs TRBV10-3 and TRBJ2-1; D tentatively reads TRBD1 or TRBD2 (5 bases each). The CDR3 consists of 12 residues. The V end was cut by 4 bases, the J end by 8 bases, with 9 bases between. Germline assignment: CDR1 ENHRY and CDR2 SYGVKD. CDR3 bases: TGTGCCATCAGTGTAGGGGACGATGAGCAGTTCTTC. Protein: CAISVGDDEQFF.

This chain uses TRBV7-8 with TRBJ2-5; D possibly uses TRBD1 or TRBD2 (5 bases each). The V gene lost 0 bases and the J gene lost 5 bases, with 10 bases spanning the gap. The V gene's germline CDR1 is SGHVS and CDR2 FQNEAQ. The CDR3 loop spans 14 amino acids. The CDR3 reads CASSLADWGETQYF. CDR3 nucleotide sequence: TGTGCCAGCAGCTTAGCCGACTGGGGGGAGACCCAGTACTTC.

The chain recombines TRBV4-1 with TRBJ2-1, with 12 bases lining up with TRBD2. The CDR3 extends over 21 amino acids. The V gene end was trimmed by 5 bases and the J gene end by 4 bases; junction bases not matched to a gene: 21. The germline gives CDR1 MGHRA, CDR2 YSYEKL. In nucleotides, the CDR3 is TGCGCCAGCAGCTACCAATCTAGGACTAGCGGGATCGGTGTAGGGTACAATGAGCAGTTCTTC. This encodes CASSYQSRTSGIGVGYNEQFF.

The CDR3 nucleotides are TGCGCCAGCAGTGAGCAGGGGACAGAAGATACGCAGTATTTT. Protein product: CASSEQGTEDTQYF. V is TRBV10-2 and J is TRBJ2-3, with 7 bases matching TRBD1. Per germline, CDR1 WSHSY and CDR2 SAAADI. The CDR3 runs 14 residues. The V and J ends lost 2 bases and 5 bases, in that order; junction bases with no gene match: 4.

J is TRBJ2-3 and V is TRBV4-2; 8 nucleotides line up with TRBD2. Germline trimming cut 4 bases from V and 3 bases from J; bases unmatched to any gene: 6. The germline V gene encodes CDR1 LGHNA and CDR2 YNFKEQ. The CDR3 contains 15 residues. The CDR3 region has the DNA TGTGCCAGCAGCCGTAGCGGGGTAGGTACAGATACGCAGTATTTT. Translation gives CASSRSGVGTDTQYF.

The genes are TRBV6-6 and TRBJ1-6; D not certain. There are 14 residues in the CDR3. V lost 4 bases and J lost 7, with 11 bases in between. CDR1 is MNHNY, CDR2 SVGAGI, per germline (reference sequence). CDR3 amino acids: CASSSQLANSPLHF. The CDR3 nucleotides are TGTGCCAGCAGTTCCCAATTAGCCAATTCACCCCTCCACTTT.

This chain joins TRBV11-2 and TRBJ2-7, with no clear D. Germline lookup yields CDR1 SGHAT and CDR2 FQNNGV. V dropped 5 bases and J dropped 0 bases, with 14 bases sitting between them. This CDR3 is 15 amino acids long. As DNA, the CDR3 is TGTGCCAGCAGCGCCATAGGTGCGAGCTCCTACGAGCAGTACTTC. This gives the protein CASSAIGASSYEQYF.

DNA of the CDR3: TGTGCCAGCAGCACTGGACTAGTTTTATCCTACGAGCAGTACTTC. Its translation is CASSTGLVLSYEQYF. The chain is built from TRBV11-2 and TRBJ2-7; 7 nucleotides line up with TRBD2. Germline V lookup: CDR1 SGHAT, CDR2 FQNNGV. The CDR3 length is 15 residues. J lost 1 base, V lost 5 bases, and 8 bases had no gene match.

This sequence joins TRBV10-1 and TRBJ2-1; tentative D call: TRBD2 (5 bases). Germline CDR1 WNHNN, CDR2 SYGVQD (reference sequence). The CDR3 loop spans 13 amino acids. V was cut by 6 bases and J by 5 bases, with 11 bases left in between. CDR3 coding DNA: TGCGCCAGCAGCCCTTGGCGGGACAATGAGCAGTTCTTC. Its protein product is CASSPWRDNEQFF.

This chain links TRBV25-1 with TRBJ1-1; the D gene is possibly TRBD1 (5 bases). CDR1 is MGHDK, CDR2 SYGVNS, per germline. This CDR3 has 15 residues. V dropped 1 base and J dropped 3 bases, with 12 bases sitting between them. The CDR3 DNA reads as TGTGCCAGCAGTGAATCGGTGGGGGGGGACACTGAAGCTTTCTTT. This translates into CASSESVGGDTEAFF.

CDR3 amino acids: CASAREPGEWNEQYF. The CDR3 region has the DNA TGTGCCAGCGCCCGAGAACCGGGAGAATGGAACGAGCAGTACTTC. The rearrangement uses TRBV2 and TRBJ2-7; D may be TRBD2 (6 bases). The CDR3 has 15 amino acids. CDR1 SNHLY and CDR2 FYNNEI come from the germline V gene. Deletions cut 8 bases from V and 5 bases from J, with 22 bases between.

The rearrangement uses TRBV12-5 and TRBJ1-5; no firm D call. From germline, CDR1 is LGHNT and CDR2 FRNRAP. The CDR3 sequence is 12 residues long. V was trimmed by 4 bases and J by 10 bases, leaving 11 bases between them. CDR3: CASGSNLEPQHF. In DNA form, the CDR3 reads TGTGCTAGTGGTTCCAACCTTGAACCCCAGCATTTT.

V gene TRBV10-3 combines with J gene TRBJ2-3; 8 bases line up with TRBD1. Looked up from germline, CDR1 is ENHRY and CDR2 is SYGVKD. J was trimmed by 4 bases and V by 10 bases; bases with no gene match: 4. This CDR3 comprises 12 residues. CDR3 sequence: CATTGAADTQYF. The CDR3, as DNA: TGTGCCACGACAGGGGCCGCAGATACGCAGTATTTT.

The chain carries TRBV5-4 and TRBJ1-2; tentative D call: TRBD1 (5 bases). The length of the CDR3 is 14 residues. V lost 1 base to trimming and J lost 7 bases, with 14 bases between them. Germline CDR1 SGHNT, CDR2 YYREEE (reference sequence). CDR3 in amino acids: CASSLIGPGGGYTF. CDR3 bases: TGTGCCAGCAGCTTGATAGGGCCTGGGGGTGGCTACACCTTC.

The chain recombines TRBV2 with TRBJ1-2, with TRBD1 matching 12 bases. V lost 5 bases, J lost 4 bases, and 8 bases stayed unmatched. Germline CDR1 is SNHLY and CDR2 is FYNNEI. The CDR3 runs 16 residues. The CDR3 is CASSFGTGGGIYGYTF. Here the CDR3 DNA reads TGTGCCAGCAGTTTTGGGACAGGGGGCGGTATCTATGGCTACACCTTC.

The rearrangement uses TRBV10-3 and TRBJ2-3; 9 nucleotides match TRBD2. The CDR3 totals 14 residues. Germline CDR1 reads ENHRY; CDR2 reads SYGVKD. J gave up 4 bases and V 6 bases, and 5 bases lay outside the gene matches. In DNA, the CDR3 is TGTGCCATCAGAGAGCGGGGGGAAGCAGATACGCAGTATTTT. It yields the protein CAIRERGEADTQYF.